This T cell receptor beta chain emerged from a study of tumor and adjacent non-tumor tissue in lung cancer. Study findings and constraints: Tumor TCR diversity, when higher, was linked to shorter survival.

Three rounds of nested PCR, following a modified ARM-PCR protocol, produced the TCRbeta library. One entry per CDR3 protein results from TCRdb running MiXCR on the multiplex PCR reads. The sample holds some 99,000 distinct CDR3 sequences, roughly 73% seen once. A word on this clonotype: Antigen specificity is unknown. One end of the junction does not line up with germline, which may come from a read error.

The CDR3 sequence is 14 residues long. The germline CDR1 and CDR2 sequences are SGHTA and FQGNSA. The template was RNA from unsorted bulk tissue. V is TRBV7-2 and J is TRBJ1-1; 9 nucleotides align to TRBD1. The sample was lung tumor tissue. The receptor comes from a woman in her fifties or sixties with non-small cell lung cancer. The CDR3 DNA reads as TGTGCCAGCAGCCTGGACAGGGGAGTCAATGAAGTTTTCTTT. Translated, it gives CASSLDRGVNEVFF.